A selection of T cell receptor beta chains follows, all from one sample in a study of blood T cells in healthy people across ages. MiXCR, run by TCRdb on the 5' RACE reads, gives a single entry per CDR3 protein. The profile shows some 900,000 distinct CDR3 sequences, approximately 49% of them singletons. Material: blood. These receptors were collected from a man aged 30 to 39 in good health. Each CDR3 is given with its conserved first and last residue. A D gene is named only where the DNA matches it firmly. A row's size may be missing; if present it is once, few, many or a size class.

TGTGCCAGCAGTTTAGCAGTACGGGCGGGGGGATCCACCGGGGAGCTGTTTTTT,CASSLAVRAGGSTGELFF,TRBD2,NA,TRBV12-3/TRBV12-4,TRBJ2-2,18
TGTGCCAGCAGTTACTCACCGGGGGGCCAAGAGACCCAGTACTTC,CASSYSPGGQETQYF,TRBD2,NA,TRBV6-2/TRBV6-3,TRBJ2-5,15
TGTGCCAGACGAGCCGGGAGAACAAGCAATGAGCAGTTCTTC,CARRAGRTSNEQFF,NA,NA,TRBV21-1,TRBJ2-1,14
TGTGCCAGCAGCCAAGAACGACAGGGGGCCTATGAAAAACTGTTTTTT,CASSQERQGAYEKLFF,TRBD1,NA,TRBV4-2,TRBJ1-4,16
TGTGCCACCAGTGACGCCGGGACGCCTAGCTCCTACAATGAGCAGTTCTTC,CATSDAGTPSSYNEQFF,NA,NA,TRBV24-1,TRBJ2-1,17
TGTGCCAGCAGCTTTAGGCAGGGGCGGAACACTGAAGCTTTCTTT,CASSFRQGRNTEAFF,NA,NA,TRBV7-9,TRBJ1-1,15
TGTGCCAGCAGTTGGCAGGGGGCATACGAGCAGTACTTC,CASSWQGAYEQYF,TRBD1,NA,TRBV27,TRBJ2-7,13
TGCGCCAGCAGCCCCGGACACCAAGAGACCCAGTACTTC,CASSPGHQETQYF,NA,few,TRBV4-1,TRBJ2-5,13
TGTGCCAGCAGCCCTCAAGGTGTAACAGGGGCCAACGTCCTGACTTTC,CASSPQGVTGANVLTF,NA,NA,TRBV6-2/TRBV6-3,TRBJ2-6,16
TGTGCCAGCAGCTGGGGAGGGGGCCACGATACGCAGTATTTT,CASSWGGGHDTQYF,NA,NA,TRBV7-3,TRBJ2-3,14
TGTGCCAGCAGCGAGGGGATAGCGGGAGTCCAAGAGACCCAGTACTTC,CASSEGIAGVQETQYF,TRBD2,NA,TRBV9,TRBJ2-5,16
TGTGCCAGCAGCCCCCTAGGCGAGGAAGATACGCAGTATTTT,CASSPLGEEDTQYF,NA,few,TRBV3-1,TRBJ2-3,14
TGCAGCGTGGTGAAGGGTGGCAATCAGCCCCAGCATTTT,CSVVKGGNQPQHF,NA,NA,TRBV20-1,TRBJ1-5,13
TGTGCCAGCAGTCTCCCGGGACAGGCCGAGCAGTACTTC,CASSLPGQAEQYF,TRBD1,few,TRBV27,TRBJ2-7,13
TGTGCCAGCAGCCCTACGACAGGGGACCTTGAGACCCAGTACTTC,CASSPTTGDLETQYF,TRBD1,NA,TRBV9,TRBJ2-5,15
TGTGCCAGCAGCTTAGCGGGGAGCTCCTACAATGAGCAGTTCTTC,CASSLAGSSYNEQFF,NA,many,TRBV7-2,TRBJ2-1,15
TGCAGTGCTGGACTAGCGGGGGTGGGAGAGACCCAGTACTTC,CSAGLAGVGETQYF,TRBD2,NA,TRBV20-1,TRBJ2-5,14
TGTGCCAGCAGCCAAGACAGGACCCAAGAGACCCAGTACTTC,CASSQDRTQETQYF,NA,few,TRBV6-2/TRBV6-3,TRBJ2-5,14
TGTGCCAGCAGCTTAGGCACAGGGGGCATCAATGAGCAGTTCTTC,CASSLGTGGINEQFF,TRBD1,NA,TRBV7-9,TRBJ2-1,15
TGTGCCATCAGGAATCCGGGCCCCGGGCCAGAGACCCAGTACTTC,CAIRNPGPGPETQYF,NA,NA,TRBV10-3,TRBJ2-5,15